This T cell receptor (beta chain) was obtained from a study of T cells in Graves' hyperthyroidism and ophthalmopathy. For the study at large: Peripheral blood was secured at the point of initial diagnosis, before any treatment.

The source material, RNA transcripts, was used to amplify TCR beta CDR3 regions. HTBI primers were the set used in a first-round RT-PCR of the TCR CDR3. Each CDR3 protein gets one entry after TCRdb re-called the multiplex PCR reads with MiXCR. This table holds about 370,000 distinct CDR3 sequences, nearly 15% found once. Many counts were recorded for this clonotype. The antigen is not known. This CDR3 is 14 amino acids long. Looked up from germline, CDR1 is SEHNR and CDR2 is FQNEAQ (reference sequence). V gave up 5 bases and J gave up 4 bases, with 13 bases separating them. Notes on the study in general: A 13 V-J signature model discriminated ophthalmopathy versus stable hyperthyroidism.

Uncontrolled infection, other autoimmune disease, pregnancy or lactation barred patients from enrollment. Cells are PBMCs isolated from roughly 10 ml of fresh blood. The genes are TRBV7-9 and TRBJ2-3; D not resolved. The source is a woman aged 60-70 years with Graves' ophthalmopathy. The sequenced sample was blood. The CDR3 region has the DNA TGTGCCAGCAGCCCCTTAGTTGGCCCAGATACGCAGTATTTT. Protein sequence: CASSPLVGPDTQYF.